Presented here are 27 T cell receptor beta chains from one specimen sequenced in a study of T cell responses to AZD1222 COVID-19 vaccine. TCRdb's table, derived via immunoSEQ multiplex PCR, lists solely in-frame clones and lacks some. The sample includes about 140,000 clones, about 90% of them seen just once. Here the sequenced sample was peripheral blood, taken 28 days after the second dose of the MenACWY control vaccine. All receptors come from an adult who received the MenACWY meningococcal vaccine as a control.

This clone was observed a single time. The chain employs TRBV12-3 or TRBV12-4 and TRBJ2-7, with D uncertain. Trimming took off 5 bases at V and 4 bases at J, with 9 bases between the two ends. This CDR3 is 12 amino acids long. DNA for the CDR3: TGTGCCAGCAGTCAGGATGTTTACGAGCAGTACTTC. This sequence encodes CASSQDVYEQYF.

The chain recombines TRBV7-2 with TRBJ2-3; the D gene is possibly TRBD2 (6 bases). Germline V gives CDR1 SGHTA, CDR2 FQGNSA. V dropped 3 bases and J dropped 6 bases, with 13 bases sitting between them. The CDR3 has 14 residues. The CDR3 DNA is TGTGCCAGCAGCTTCTCGCCCCGGGGGGATACGCAGTATTTT. This sequence encodes CASSFSPRGDTQYF. Full variable domain (remainder filled in from reference TRBV7-2 and TRBJ2-3): GAGVSQSPSNKVTEKGKDVELRCDPISGHTALYWYRQSLGQGLEFLIYFQGNSAPDKSGLPSDRFSAERTGGSVSTLTIQRTQQEDSAVYLCASSFSPRGDTQYFGPGTRLTVL.

The chain combines TRBV18 with TRBJ1-6, with D possibly matching TRBD1 (5 bases). The CDR3 has 15 residues. CDR1 KGHSH and CDR2 LQKENI come from the germline V gene. V lost 5 bases and J lost 2, with 10 bases in between. CDR3 region: CASSYSGTYNSPLHF. CDR3 nucleotide sequence: TGTGCCAGCTCATACTCAGGGACCTATAATTCACCCCTCCACTTT.

This rearrangement joins TRBV4-3 to TRBJ1-5; possible D gene TRBD1, 5 bases. The CDR3 loop spans 15 amino acids. Germline CDR1 is LGHNA and CDR2 is YSLEER. V was clipped by 3 bases and J by 7 bases, with 16 bases between them. DNA for the CDR3: TGCGCCAGCAGCCAGGGACGGGGGATAGGACAGCCCCAGCATTTT. Translating it yields CASSQGRGIGQPQHF.

This clone was detected only once. This chain uses TRBV19 with TRBJ2-7; TRBD1 matches 7 bases. This CDR3 region has 13 residues. Germline loops: CDR1 LNHDA, CDR2 SQIVND (reference sequence). After removal of 4 bases from V and 2 bases from J, the junction contained 2 bases not matched to a gene. The CDR3 DNA reads TGTGCCAGTAGTACTCAGGGGGCCTACGAGCAGTACTTC. Amino acids: CASSTQGAYEQYF.

V and J are TRBV7-8 and TRBJ2-6; 9 bases fit TRBD1. J lost 2 bases, V lost 2 bases, and 10 bases had no gene match. There are 19 residues in the CDR3. Germline-derived CDR1 and CDR2 are SGHVS and FQNEAQ. CDR3 residues: CASSLRTGTGYTGANVLTF. The DNA for the CDR3 is TGTGCCAGCAGCTTAAGGACCGGGACAGGGTACACTGGGGCCAACGTCCTGACTTTC.

The chain carries TRBV4-3 and TRBJ1-4; D is uncertain. Per the germline V gene, CDR1 is LGHNA and CDR2 is YSLEER. This CDR3 is 19 amino acids long. V shed 0 bases and J shed 0 bases, with 17 bases lying between them. The CDR3 protein is CASSQEMAGMGATNEKLFF. The CDR3 DNA reads TGCGCCAGCAGCCAAGAAATGGCAGGCATGGGCGCAACTAATGAAAAACTGTTTTTT.

The rearrangement links TRBV24-1 to TRBJ1-2, with 11 bases matching TRBD1. This CDR3 contains 18 residues. Germline V lookup: CDR1 KGHDR, CDR2 SFDVKD. Trimming at V came to 8 bases and at J to 0 bases, leaving 13 bases not matched to a gene. Here the CDR3 reads CATTLRDRGFPANYGYTF. CDR3 coding DNA: TGTGCCACCACCCTCCGGGACAGGGGGTTTCCAGCTAACTATGGCTACACCTTC.

The V gene is TRBV7-2, the J gene TRBJ2-3; D unclear. The CDR3 has 14 residues. Trimming removed 5 bases at V and 0 bases at J, with 9 bases between. Germline loops: CDR1 SGHTA, CDR2 FQGNSA. Here the CDR3 DNA reads TGTGCCAGCAGCACTTCTACTAGCACAGATACGCAGTATTTT. Translation gives CASSTSTSTDTQYF.

The chain recombines TRBV28 with TRBJ1-2; a possible D gene is TRBD1 (5 bases). Germline CDR1 and CDR2: MDHEN and SYDVKM. V gave up 7 bases and J gave up 5 bases, with 14 bases separating them. There are 13 residues in the CDR3. CDR3 sequence reads: CASTQVGGYGYTF. The CDR3 DNA sequence: TGTGCCAGCACCCAGGTTGGGGGGTATGGCTACACCTTC.

The chain has TRBV5-4 and TRBJ1-1; D is uncertain. Looked up from germline, CDR1 is SGHNT and CDR2 is YYREEE (reference sequence). The CDR3 contains 12 residues. Trimming took off 2 bases at V and 3 bases at J, with 5 bases between the two ends. CDR3 loop: CASSFIDTEAFF. The CDR3, as DNA: TGTGCCAGCAGCTTTATAGACACTGAAGCTTTCTTT. Complete variable domain (other parts from reference TRBV5-4 and TRBJ1-1): ETGVTQSPTHLIKTRGQQVTLRCSSQSGHNTVSWYQQALGQGPQFIFQYYREEENGRGNFPPRFSGLQFPNYSSELNVNALELDDSALYLCASSFIDTEAFFGQGTRLTVV.

The chain is built from TRBV6-2 or TRBV6-3 and TRBJ2-5; D is unresolved. V lost 0 bases and J lost 1, with 6 bases in between. The CDR3 is made up of 14 amino acids. CDR1 MNHEY and CDR2 SVGEGT come from the germline V gene. This CDR3 is CASSYSFGQETQYF. The CDR3 DNA is TGTGCCAGCAGTTACTCGTTTGGCCAAGAGACCCAGTACTTC.

The chain links TRBV5-1 to TRBJ2-4; 8 nucleotides line up with TRBD1. This CDR3 has 14 residues. In germline, CDR1 is SGHRS, CDR2 YFSETQ. J lost 8 bases, V lost 4 bases, and 8 bases had no gene match. CDR3 loop: CASSMTGVGDIQYF. As DNA, the CDR3 is TGCGCCAGCAGCATGACAGGGGTCGGGGACATTCAGTACTTC.

This chain connects TRBV6-6 to TRBJ2-2, with 7 bases that match TRBD1. The germline gives CDR1 MNHNY, CDR2 SVGAGI (reference sequence). Unmatched junction bases numbered 12, after V lost 5 bases and J lost 0 bases. CDR3 length equals 18 residues. The CDR3 sequence: CASSLLTPGQTNTGELFF. CDR3 DNA sequence: TGTGCCAGCAGTCTTCTAACCCCGGGACAGACGAACACCGGGGAGCTGTTTTTT.

The chain is built from TRBV21-1 and TRBJ1-1. TRBV21-1 is a recognized pseudogene. This CDR3 has 13 amino acids. The CDR3 DNA follows: TGTGCCAGCAGGGATGGGAAGAACACTGAAGCTTTCTTT. It specifies CASRDGKNTEAFF.

The chain carries TRBV18 and TRBJ1-1; D uncertain. Trimming took off 2 bases at V and 6 bases at J, with 4 bases between the two ends. Germline assignment: CDR1 KGHSH and CDR2 LQKENI. This CDR3 is 11 amino acids long. The CDR3 spells CASSPGPEAFF. The CDR3 DNA reads TGTGCCAGCTCACCAGGGCCTGAAGCTTTCTTT.

The J gene is TRBJ2-7, the V gene TRBV10-1; 14 bases map to TRBD2. V dropped 4 bases and J dropped 5; count of bases not matched to a gene: 4. Germline V gene data show CDR1 as WNHNN and CDR2 as SYGVQD (reference sequence). CDR3 length equals 15 residues. The CDR3 sequence: CASSGPGLAGDEQYF. DNA of the CDR3: TGCGCCAGCAGTGGACCGGGACTAGCGGGAGACGAGCAGTACTTC.

The V gene is TRBV19, the J gene TRBJ2-3; 7 bases align to TRBD1. Germline CDR1 and CDR2: LNHDA and SQIVND (reference sequence). Trimming removed 7 bases from V and 2 bases from J; junction bases left unmatched: 6. There are 14 residues in the CDR3. DNA for the CDR3: TGTGCCAGTACCCCGGACAGGCTCACAGATACGCAGTATTTT. As protein: CASTPDRLTDTQYF.

This clone was seen just once. This chain joins TRBV5-3 and TRBJ1-2; D is unclear. TRBV5-3 is known as an ORF, though its function is uncertain. The CDR3 has 16 amino acids. V shed 0 bases and J shed 7 bases, with 19 bases lying between them. CDR3 in amino acids: CARSLETEEIFRGYTF. CDR3 coding DNA: TGTGCCAGAAGCTTGGAGACCGAGGAGATTTTTCGTGGCTACACCTTC.

DNA of the CDR3: TGTGCCATCAGCCTACAGGGGGGAGACACCGGGGAGCTGTTTTTT. Translated: CAISLQGGDTGELFF. The J gene is TRBJ2-2, the V gene TRBV10-3; 8 bases match TRBD1. Germline values: CDR1 ENHRY, CDR2 SYGVKD. V shed 6 bases, J shed 3 bases, and the junction held 6 bases outside the gene matches. The CDR3 spans 15 residues.

The V and J genes are TRBV15 and TRBJ2-7; D assignment may be TRBD1 or TRBD2 (5 bases each). Germline CDR1 is LNHNV and CDR2 is YYDKDF (reference sequence). This CDR3 has 15 residues. Trimming took 5 bases from V and 5 from J, leaving 19 bases between them. The CDR3 loop reads CATSPSLQRGDEQYF. Written as DNA, the CDR3 is TGTGCCACCAGCCCCAGTCTCCAGAGGGGAGACGAGCAGTACTTC.

The chain is built from TRBV5-8 and TRBJ2-7, with TRBD2 matching over 7 bases. The CDR3 has 12 residues. In germline, CDR1 is SGHTS, CDR2 YDEGEE. With V trimmed by 4 bases and J by 9 bases, 7 bases remained unmatched. The CDR3 nucleotides read TGTGCCAGCAGCCCTGCTCCGGGGGGGCAGTACTTC. This encodes CASSPAPGGQYF.

The V and J genes are TRBV11-3 and TRBJ2-1; 14 bases agree with TRBD2. CDR1 SGHNT and CDR2 YENEEA come from the germline V gene. There are 19 residues in the CDR3. After removal of 4 bases from V and 2 bases from J, the junction contained 10 bases not matched to a gene. In DNA form, the CDR3 reads TGTGCCAGCAGCTACCGAACCGGGACTAGCGGGGGACCCTACAATGAGCAGTTCTTC. It codes for CASSYRTGTSGGPYNEQFF.

The rearrangement uses TRBV7-2 and TRBJ1-1; unclear D gene. Germline V gene sequence: CDR1 SGHTA, CDR2 FQGNSA. Trimming removed 3 bases at V and 5 bases at J, with 13 bases between. CDR3 length: 14 amino acids. The CDR3 here is CASSFVPGETEAFF. The CDR3 nucleotides are TGTGCCAGCAGCTTTGTGCCCGGGGAGACTGAAGCTTTCTTT.

The J gene is TRBJ2-1, the V gene TRBV3-1 (or the pseudogene TRBV3-2); D might be TRBD1 (6 bases). The CDR3 is 15 amino acids. Germline CDR1 reads LGHDT; CDR2 reads YNNKEL (reference sequence). V shed 3 bases and J shed 6 bases, with 15 bases lying between them. CDR3 sequence reads: CASSQTQGPGNEQFF. CDR3 nucleotides: TGTGCCAGCAGCCAGACACAGGGTCCAGGCAATGAGCAGTTCTTC.

This chain connects TRBV2 to TRBJ2-2, with a possible D match to TRBD1 (6 bases). This CDR3 contains 14 residues. Germline CDR1 and CDR2: SNHLY and FYNNEI. Trimming removed 6 bases from V and 5 bases from J, with 13 bases in between. The CDR3 bases are TGTGCCAGCAGACCGGGACATGATACCGGGGAGCTGTTTTTT. This gives the protein CASRPGHDTGELFF.

The chain is built from TRBV6-5 and TRBJ1-1; D might be TRBD1 (6 bases). This CDR3 has 13 amino acids. The V gene lost 6 bases and the J gene lost 6 bases, with 14 bases spanning the gap. The V gene's germline CDR1 is MNHEY and CDR2 SVGAGI. In nucleotides, the CDR3 is TGTGCCAGCAGCCTGAAACAGGGCGCTGAAGCTTTCTTT. Protein: CASSLKQGAEAFF.